The clone carrying this T cell receptor beta chain was seen ten or more times. Its antigen is currently unknown. Germline V gives CDR1 MNHEY, CDR2 SVGAGI. Trimming stripped 4 bases from V and 10 bases from J, with 10 bases between. The CDR3 is 12 residues long. These data originate in a study of breast tumors, draining lymph nodes, adjacent tissues. TCRdb used MiXCR to reprocess the multiplex PCR reads, holding one entry per CDR3 protein. The data show tens of thousands of distinct CDR3 sequences, around 23% seen once. Overall study findings and caveats: Tumor repertoires ranked between lymph nodes and nontumor tissue in diversity, with V and J gene preferences. That most tumor T cells come from lymph nodes remained unproven.

This TCR derives from a female donor with breast cancer. Some clones in this sample may be carry-over from other donors' samples. The chain recombines TRBV6-5 with TRBJ1-4; D remains ambiguous. The specimen was breast tumor tissue. The CDR3 region is CASSWRGGKLFF. The DNA for the CDR3 is TGTGCCAGCAGTTGGCGGGGAGGAAAACTGTTTTTT.